The present T cell receptor beta chain was sequenced within a study of response to subunit inactivated influenza vaccine. General study points: The study's authors posited that every seasonal influenza vaccination enlists few new T cells.

TCRdb passed the RT-PCR reads through MiXCR, listing each CDR3 protein once. The data show hundreds of thousands of distinct CDR3 sequences, 15% to 18% seen once. V dropped 3 bases and J dropped 8 bases, with 13 bases sitting between them. Germline V gives CDR1 SGHVS, CDR2 FNYEAQ. The CDR3 consists of 14 residues. This clonotype was seen ten or more times. Its antigen is unidentified. This sequence was found in a man between 45 and 60 years old who received an inactivated influenza vaccine. The J gene is TRBJ1-4, the V gene TRBV7-6, with D perhaps matching TRBD1 (5 bases). The material was PBMCs from blood, obtained 11 to 12 days after vaccination. The CDR3 sequence: CASSFGRRGEKLFF. CDR3 in DNA: TGTGCCAGCAGCTTTGGACGAAGGGGAGAAAAACTGTTTTTT.